This TCR beta chain was identified in a study of blood T cell repertoires in COVID-19. V was pared by 1 base and J by 2 bases, with 9 bases between. The CDR3 extends over 14 amino acids. Germline V CDR1 and CDR2: LNHDA, SQIVND (reference sequence). This table comes from immunoSEQ multiplex PCR, and its TCRdb copy is limited to in-frame clones, with some not included. The top ten hold less than 2.5% of the sample, which has roughly 290,000 clones, approximately 86% seen once. This clonotype originated in a woman under 40 who had recovered from COVID-19. Sequencing was performed on peripheral blood. V is TRBV19 and J is TRBJ2-7; D is possibly TRBD1 (6 bases). DNA for the CDR3: TGTGCCAGTAGTATAGGGACAGCTACCTACGAGCAGTACTTC. It codes for CASSIGTATYEQYF.